These 10 T cell receptor beta chains were sequenced from one sample in a study of cytomegalovirus exposure and HLA in healthy donors. 13 Jbeta primers and 60 Vbeta primers were used for the PCR. Generated by immunoSEQ multiplex PCR, the TCRdb table keeps only in-frame clones and is missing some. This sample's clone table lists 70,000 to 80,000 clones. Sequenced material: PBMCs. The source of these receptors is a man aged 35 to 55 in good health and CMV-seronegative.

The chain links TRBV7-9 to TRBJ1-6, with 11 bases aligning to TRBD1. With V trimmed by 5 bases and J by 5 bases, 8 bases remained unmatched. This CDR3 comprises 17 residues. Germline CDR1 SEHNR, CDR2 FQNEAQ (reference sequence). The CDR3 coding sequence is TGTGCCAGCAGCCGGGACAGGGGGACAATTAATAATTCACCCCTCCACTTT. Translated: CASSRDRGTINNSPLHF.

V gene TRBV2 combines with J gene TRBJ2-7, with 11 bases identical to TRBD1. Looked up from germline, CDR1 is SNHLY and CDR2 is FYNNEI. V was clipped by 6 bases and J by 3 bases; unmatched bases: 4. CDR3 length: 14 amino acids. CDR3 DNA sequence: TGTGCCAGCAGACCGGGACAGGGGGACTACGAGCAGTACTTC. It translates to CASRPGQGDYEQYF.

The J gene is TRBJ1-1, the V gene TRBV25-1; D might be TRBD1 (5 bases). Trimming cost V 6 bases and J 7 bases, with 18 bases left between them. This CDR3 comprises 14 residues. CDR1 and CDR2 from the germline V gene are MGHDK and SYGVNS. For the CDR3, the DNA is TGTGCCAGCAGAGGCTTGGGGGGGGGAGGTGAAGCTTTCTTT. Residues: CASRGLGGGGEAFF.

This chain joins TRBV4-2 and TRBJ1-1; D is possibly TRBD1 (6 bases). CDR1 and CDR2 from the germline V gene are LGHNA and YNFKEQ. V dropped 3 bases and J dropped 3 bases, with 17 bases sitting between them. This CDR3 comprises 16 residues. In DNA form, the CDR3 reads TGTGCCAGCAGCCAGGATAGAGGGGGAGGGGACACTGAAGCTTTCTTT. This encodes CASSQDRGGGDTEAFF.

This chain links TRBV19 with TRBJ2-3; a possible D gene is TRBD1 (5 bases). This CDR3 spans 12 amino acids. Trimming cost V 3 bases and J 8 bases, with 9 bases left between them. Germline lookup yields CDR1 LNHDA and CDR2 SQIVND (reference sequence). CDR3 DNA: TGTGCCAGTAGTATCGACAGCCGTACGCAGTATTTT. It is translated as CASSIDSRTQYF.

The chain recombines TRBV11-2 with TRBJ1-3; D gene ambiguous. V was cut by 8 bases and J by 3 bases, with 14 bases left in between. This CDR3 has 14 residues. The germline gives CDR1 SGHAT, CDR2 FQNNGV. The CDR3 here is CASGSASVGNTIYF. In nucleotides, the CDR3 is TGTGCCAGCGGCTCGGCTAGCGTTGGAAACACCATATATTTT.

The rearrangement uses TRBV7-9 and TRBJ2-7; no clear D. The CDR3 consists of 14 residues. Germline CDR1 reads SEHNR; CDR2 reads FQNEAQ (reference sequence). The V end was cut by 5 bases, the J end by 0 bases, with 11 bases between. CDR3 coding DNA: TGTGCCAGCAGCACCCCCGCGAGCTCCTACGAGCAGTACTTC. Translation: CASSTPASSYEQYF.

The chain recombines TRBV27 with TRBJ1-6; 8 nucleotides match TRBD1. The CDR3 is 13 amino acids. Germline values: CDR1 MNHEY, CDR2 SMNVEV (reference sequence). V lost 6 bases and J lost 10; bases outside the gene matches: 5. In DNA form, the CDR3 reads TGTGCCAGCAGCGACAGGGGTGGGTCACCCCTCCACTTT. It encodes CASSDRGGSPLHF.

V usage is TRBV10-3 and J usage is TRBJ1-6; D is unclear. Germline V gene data show CDR1 as ENHRY and CDR2 as SYGVKD. This CDR3 contains 13 residues. Trimming removed 8 bases from V and 6 bases from J, with 11 bases in between. This CDR3 is CAIAPVRNSPLHF. In DNA form, the CDR3 reads TGTGCCATCGCTCCGGTCCGTAATTCACCCCTCCACTTT.

V and J are TRBV20-1 and TRBJ1-1; D is perhaps TRBD1 (6 bases). Germline CDR1 DFQATT, CDR2 SNEGSKA (reference sequence). The CDR3 runs to 11 residues. CDR3 residues: CRGQTNTEAFF. The CDR3 DNA reads as TGCAGAGGACAGACGAACACTGAAGCTTTCTTT.